This T cell receptor beta chain appears in the sequencing data of a study of response to subunit inactivated influenza vaccine. TCRdb recomputed calls from the RT-PCR reads with MiXCR, one row per CDR3 protein. The repertoire holds approximately 500,000 distinct CDR3 sequences, approximately 13% seen once, with about 12% in the top ten. The CDR3 extends over 15 amino acids. Germline CDR1 reads SGDLS; CDR2 reads YYNGEE. Trimming took 2 bases from V and 0 from J, leaving 11 bases between them. The sequence was collected from a man in his forties or fifties who received an inactivated influenza vaccine. The genes are TRBV9 and TRBJ2-5, with D perhaps TRBD2 (5 bases). The specimen was PBMCs from blood, collected roughly 6 weeks after vaccination. CDR3 bases: TGTGCCAGCAGCGTTCGGGATCAGTACCAAGAGACCCAGTACTTC. The encoded protein is CASSVRDQYQETQYF. Using reference TRBV9 and TRBJ2-5 for the parts outside the CDR3, the full variable domain is DSGVTQTPKHLITATGQRVTLRCSPRSGDLSVYWYQQSLDQGLQFLIQYYNGEERAKGNILERFSAQQFPDLHSELNLSSLELGDSALYFCASSVRDQYQETQYFGPGTRLLVL.